The 17 T cell receptor beta chains below were found in one sample sequenced in a study of T cells in Graves' hyperthyroidism and ophthalmopathy. Amplification of TCR beta CDR3 regions was performed using RNA transcripts as template. HTBI primers were employed in a first-round RT-PCR of the TCR CDR3. Via MiXCR, TCRdb re-called the multiplex PCR reads, giving one row per CDR3 protein. The repertoire holds about 210,000 distinct CDR3 sequences, with about a sixth as singletons. The sequencing sample was made of blood. These receptors were taken from a man aged 45-65 years with Graves' hyperthyroidism.

The chain employs TRBV28 and TRBJ2-5; D is ambiguous. V dropped 8 bases and J dropped 6 bases, with 10 bases sitting between them. Germline CDR1 reads MDHEN; CDR2 reads SYDVKM. The CDR3 covers 11 residues. In DNA form, the CDR3 reads TGTGCCAGCCGTAGGGAAAAGACCCAGTACTTC. Its protein is CASRREKTQYF. The variable domain in full, completed from reference TRBV28 and TRBJ2-5, reads DVKVTQSSRYLVKRTGEKVFLECVQDMDHENMFWYRQDPGLGLRLIYFSYDVKMKEKGDIPEGYSVSREKKERFSLILESASTNQTSMYLCASRREKTQYFGPGTRLLVL.

This clonotype was seen at least ten times. The chain combines TRBV14 with TRBJ2-2; D is ambiguous. The DNA matches TRBJ1-1 better at its end, which makes the J call doubtful. Germline V gene sequence: CDR1 SGHDN, CDR2 FVKESK. The CDR3 is made up of 13 amino acids. The CDR3 loop is CASSQVASRGAFF. CDR3 nucleotide sequence: TGTGCCAGCAGCCAAGTGGCCTCCCGGGGAGCTTTCTTT.

This clonotype was seen more than once but under ten times. The V gene is TRBV20-1, the J gene TRBJ2-6; a possible D gene is TRBD1 (6 bases). This CDR3 spans 16 amino acids. Germline V gives CDR1 DFQATT, CDR2 SNEGSKA (reference sequence). The germline V and J ends were trimmed by 3 bases and 1 base, with 13 bases remaining between them. The CDR3 spells CSASQGPISGANVLTF. The CDR3 coding sequence is TGCAGTGCTAGTCAGGGGCCCATATCTGGGGCCAACGTCCTGACTTTC.

CDR3: CASSSLFVGRGTGELFF. The CDR3 DNA is TGCGCCAGCAGTTCCTTATTCGTCGGGAGAGGTACCGGGGAGCTGTTTTTT. The chain has TRBV5-1 and TRBJ2-2; D possibly corresponds to TRBD2 (6 bases). The germline V gene encodes CDR1 SGHRS and CDR2 YFSETQ. This CDR3 spans 17 amino acids. V gave up 5 bases and J gave up 5 bases, with 22 bases separating them.

The V gene is TRBV7-9, the J gene TRBJ2-1, with 8 bases fitting TRBD2. Germline V lookup: CDR1 SEHNR, CDR2 FQNEAQ (reference sequence). The V segment lost 7 bases and the J segment 3 bases; nucleotides outside the gene matches: 11. The CDR3 is made up of 16 amino acids. The CDR3 sequence is CASTSGRGGYYNEQFF. The CDR3 DNA follows: TGTGCCAGCACGTCCGGGAGGGGGGGCTACTACAATGAGCAGTTCTTC.

This clonotype was seen only a few times. This sequence joins TRBV6-5 and TRBJ1-1; the match to TRBD1 covers 8 bases. The V segment lost 3 bases and the J segment 1 base; nucleotides outside the gene matches: 1. CDR3 length equals 14 residues. Per the germline V gene, CDR1 is MNHEY and CDR2 is SVGAGI. This chain's CDR3 is CASSYGQGNTEAFF. The CDR3 nucleotides are TGTGCCAGCAGTTATGGACAGGGGAACACTGAAGCTTTCTTT.

The count of this clonotype is one. One base away lies a much larger clone, so this may be a sequencing read error. The chain employs TRBV7-9 and TRBJ2-3; D is perhaps TRBD1 (6 bases). Germline CDR1 is SEHNR and CDR2 is FQNEAQ (reference sequence). The CDR3 extends over 15 amino acids. Trimming removed 6 bases from V and 2 bases from J, with 15 bases in between. DNA for the CDR3: TGTGCCAGCAGTACTGTAGGGGACACCACAGATACGCAGTATTTT. It codes for CASSTVGDTTDTQYF.

The V and J genes are TRBV28 and TRBJ2-7; 7 bases line up with TRBD1. CDR3 length: 12 amino acids. J lost 5 bases, V lost 5 bases, and 3 bases had no gene match. Germline V lookup: CDR1 MDHEN, CDR2 SYDVKM. The CDR3 bases are TGTGCCAGCAGTCCCCAGGGGGACGAGCAGTACTTC. Its translation: CASSPQGDEQYF.

This chain links TRBV6-6 with TRBJ1-5; TRBD1 agrees at 8 bases. Germline CDR1 reads MNHNY; CDR2 reads SVGAGI (reference sequence). V lost 0 bases, J lost 0 bases, and 7 bases stayed unmatched. The CDR3 contains 18 residues. DNA for the CDR3: TGTGCCAGCAGTTACTCGAGGCAGGGGGCGATTAGCAATCAGCCCCAGCATTTT. This codes for CASSYSRQGAISNQPQHF.

This clonotype was counted ten times or more. This chain uses TRBV7-9 with TRBJ2-1; 9 bases fit TRBD2. CDR3 length: 15 residues. Germline V CDR1 and CDR2: SEHNR, FQNEAQ (reference sequence). The ends lost 7 bases at V and 2 bases at J; junction bases unmatched: 6. The DNA of the CDR3 is TGTGCCAGCAAACCCGCGGGAGGGCCCTACAATGAGCAGTTCTTC. Translation gives CASKPAGGPYNEQFF.

Notes on this clonotype: A much larger clone is a single base away; this may be a read error. The rearrangement uses TRBV28 and TRBJ1-1; TRBD1 might be the D (5 bases). The CDR3 is 16 amino acids. V shed 5 bases and J shed 0 bases, with 16 bases lying between them. Germline CDR1 is MDHEN and CDR2 is SYDVKM. The CDR3 loop reads CASSPGFFGMNTEAFF. The DNA for the CDR3 is TGTGCCAGCAGTCCAGGGTTTTTCGGGATGAACACTGAAGCTTTCTTT.

This clonotype was counted a few times. This rearrangement joins TRBV18 to TRBJ1-2; a possible D gene is TRBD1 (5 bases). The CDR3 is made up of 15 amino acids. The germline V gene has CDR1 KGHSH and CDR2 LQKENI. V was pared by 2 bases and J by 3 bases, with 13 bases between. CDR3 nucleotide sequence: TGTGCCAGCTCACCATCCCCCGGGACGGACTATGGCTACACCTTC. It is translated as CASSPSPGTDYGYTF.

This clonotype was detected only a few times. This sequence joins TRBV24-1 and TRBJ2-3; maybe TRBD1 (6 bases). The germline gives CDR1 KGHDR, CDR2 SFDVKD. This CDR3 has 15 residues. Trimming removed 0 bases from V and 5 bases from J, with 11 bases in between. As DNA, the CDR3 is TGTGCCACCAGTGATTTGCAACAGGGAAGAGATACGCAGTATTTT. The encoded protein is CATSDLQQGRDTQYF.

This clonotype was found many times. The chain joins TRBV11-3 to TRBJ2-1; D possibly corresponds to TRBD2 (5 bases). The CDR3 sequence is 14 residues long. Germline CDR1 SGHNT, CDR2 YENEEA. The V end lost 3 bases, the J end lost 3 bases, and 9 bases lay between the germline ends. The CDR3 nucleotides are TGTGCCAGCAGCTTGACTACGATCTACAATGAGCAGTTCTTC. It yields the protein CASSLTTIYNEQFF.

This chain joins TRBV6-1 and TRBJ2-7, with 9 bases fitting TRBD2. Germline loops: CDR1 MNHNS, CDR2 SASEGT. This CDR3 is built from 14 residues. Trimming took 7 bases from V and 3 from J; bases not matched to a gene: 7. As DNA, the CDR3 is TGTGCCAGCACCCTGACTAGCGGCAGCTACGAGCAGTACTTC. Encoded protein: CASTLTSGSYEQYF.

The rearrangement links TRBV24-1 to TRBJ2-5; TRBD1 might be the D (5 bases). V dropped 2 bases and J dropped 1 base, with 10 bases sitting between them. Germline values: CDR1 KGHDR, CDR2 SFDVKD. The CDR3 spans 15 residues. The CDR3 DNA reads TGTGCCACCAGTGATTCAAGGGGAACCCAAGAGACCCAGTACTTC. Its protein is CATSDSRGTQETQYF.

The sample holds many counts of this clonotype. The chain carries TRBV7-9 and TRBJ2-6, with D hard to call. The length of the CDR3 is 16 residues. V was shortened by 5 bases and J by 3 bases, with 14 bases between the two germline ends. Germline V gene data show CDR1 as SEHNR and CDR2 as FQNEAQ (reference sequence). The DNA for the CDR3 is TGTGCCAGCAGCCACTCGGCTGTCCATGGGGCCAACGTCCTGACTTTC. Protein product: CASSHSAVHGANVLTF.